The 11 T cell receptor beta chains given below trace back to one sample, sequenced in a study of CD8+ T cells in alopecia areata. Samples from alopecia areata patients were lesional scalp punch biopsies and peripheral blood. Reverse transcribed after extraction, RNA yielded cDNA as the sequencing template. Sequencing used immunoSEQ multiplex PCR; TCRdb keeps in-frame clones, though not all of them. The sample has roughly 12,000 clones, 60% seen once; the top ten hold 20% to 25%. The source material was skin. Receptors originate from a human donor with alopecia areata.

This rearrangement joins TRBV7-9 to TRBJ2-2; TRBD1 matches at 7 bases. There are 17 residues in the CDR3. The germline CDR1 and CDR2 sequences are SEHNR and FQNEAQ (reference sequence). V dropped 5 bases and J dropped 4; count of bases not matched to a gene: 13. The CDR3 nucleotides are TGTGCCAGCAGCCCAAGGGCGCAGGGGGTGTTCACCGGGGAGCTGTTTTTT. Translating it yields CASSPRAQGVFTGELFF.

This chain connects TRBV19 to TRBJ1-5; D is uncertain. CDR1 is LNHDA and CDR2 is SQIVND in the germline V gene (reference sequence). This CDR3 is built from 16 residues. The V and J ends lost 5 bases and 7 bases respectively, with 21 bases between them. This CDR3 reads CASSLYLGNPGQPQHF. The CDR3 region has the DNA TGTGCCAGTAGTCTCTACCTCGGGAATCCGGGGCAGCCCCAGCATTTT.

This CDR3 is CASSPPLTGGISGANVLTF. DNA for the CDR3: TGTGCCAGCAGTCCCCCGCTAACTGGGGGGATTTCTGGGGCCAACGTCCTGACTTTC. The V and J genes are TRBV28 and TRBJ2-6, with D tentatively TRBD2 (6 bases). The V and J ends lost 5 bases and 1 base respectively, with 21 bases between them. In germline, CDR1 is MDHEN, CDR2 SYDVKM. The CDR3 sequence is 19 residues long. Drawing the rest from reference TRBV28 and TRBJ2-6, the complete variable domain is DVKVTQSSRYLVKRTGEKVFLECVQDMDHENMFWYRQDPGLGLRLIYFSYDVKMKEKGDIPEGYSVSREKKERFSLILESASTNQTSMYLCASSPPLTGGISGANVLTFGAGSRLTVL.

The chain has TRBV7-2 and TRBJ1-1, with TRBD1 as a possible D gene (5 bases). This CDR3 spans 13 amino acids. Per germline, CDR1 SGHTA and CDR2 FQGNSA. Trimming shortened V by 0 bases and J by 10 bases, and 12 bases separated the two germline ends. The DNA for the CDR3 is TGTGCCAGCAGCTTAGCAGGGACCCAGATAGCTTTCTTT. Its translation: CASSLAGTQIAFF.

This chain uses TRBV2 with TRBJ1-5; D is uncertain. CDR3 length: 17 residues. V was pared by 3 bases and J by 4 bases, with 19 bases between. Germline-derived CDR1 and CDR2 are SNHLY and FYNNEI. The CDR3 reads CASSEVRTSLWNQPQHF. DNA for the CDR3: TGTGCCAGCAGTGAGGTCAGGACCTCTTTGTGGAATCAGCCCCAGCATTTT.

The chain has TRBV29-1 and TRBJ2-7; TRBD1 matches at 8 bases. CDR1 SQVTM and CDR2 ANQGSEA come from the germline V gene. The CDR3 consists of 15 residues. The J segment lost 5 bases and the V segment lost 4 bases, leaving 13 bases of the junction unmatched. The CDR3 DNA follows: TGCAGCGTTGTATTCGGGTCCAGGGGGCACGACGAGCAGTACTTC. Its translation: CSVVFGSRGHDEQYF.

The table lists this clone with a count of one. V gene TRBV11-1 combines with J gene TRBJ1-2; 8 positions agree with TRBD1. Germline CDR1 SGHAT, CDR2 FQDESV (reference sequence). Unmatched junction bases numbered 9, after V lost 4 bases and J lost 8 bases. The CDR3 is 14 amino acids. The CDR3 DNA sequence: TGTGCCAGCAGCTCCTCCCACAGGGGGGAAGGCTACACCTTC. As protein: CASSSSHRGEGYTF.

The rearrangement uses TRBV28 and TRBJ2-4, with TRBD1 identical over 9 bases. The germline V gene has CDR1 MDHEN and CDR2 SYDVKM. The CDR3 consists of 13 residues. V was clipped by 8 bases and J by 9 bases; unmatched bases: 8. The CDR3 bases are TGTGCCAGCGGGCCGGGACAGGGTACCATTCAGTACTTC. This translates into CASGPGQGTIQYF.

The V call is TRBV2, the J call TRBJ2-7, with TRBD2 identical over 12 bases. The V gene end was trimmed by 1 base and the J gene end by 6 bases; junction bases not matched to a gene: 13. The CDR3 spans 18 residues. CDR1 and CDR2 from the germline V gene are SNHLY and FYNNEI. CDR3 region: CASSEVFGLAGGPAEQYF. As DNA, the CDR3 is TGTGCCAGCAGTGAAGTATTTGGTCTAGCGGGAGGGCCTGCCGAGCAGTACTTC. The whole variable domain, remainder taken from reference TRBV2 and TRBJ2-7, is EPEVTQTPSHQVTQMGQEVILRCVPISNHLYFYWYRQILGQKVEFLVSFYNNEISEKSEIFDDQFSVERPDGSNFTLKIRSTKLEDSAMYFCASSEVFGLAGGPAEQYFGPGTRLTVT.

The V and J genes are TRBV4-1 and TRBJ2-2, with 7 bases aligning to TRBD1. Germline trimming cut 4 bases from V and 1 base from J; bases unmatched to any gene: 6. In germline, CDR1 is MGHRA, CDR2 YSYEKL. The CDR3 extends over 16 amino acids. Here the CDR3 reads CASSRYRGMNTGELFF. CDR3 nucleotide sequence: TGCGCCAGCAGCCGATACAGGGGAATGAACACCGGGGAGCTGTTTTTT.

The chain is built from TRBV25-1 and TRBJ2-7, with D uncertain. V lost 5 bases and J lost 4, with 12 bases in between. The CDR3 totals 13 residues. Germline V CDR1 and CDR2: MGHDK, SYGVNS. Here the CDR3 reads CASSFGGMYEQYF. DNA of the CDR3: TGTGCCAGCAGTTTCGGTGGGATGTACGAGCAGTACTTC.